This T cell receptor beta chain was captured in a study of blood T cells in healthy people across ages. Study background: The capture of about one barcoded beta molecule per two T cells was achieved by template switching. General observations from the study: Estimates of diversity drawn from one million T cells were considered underestimates. Not knowing donor CMV status may have confounded expanded clonotype changes.

Together with a sample-barcoded 5' primer, a J-beta primer mix was included in a second PCR lasting about 6 to 11 cycles. TCRdb re-analysed the 5' RACE reads in MiXCR, keeping a single row per CDR3 protein. Of around 2 million distinct CDR3 sequences listed, around 42% are singletons. PBMCs were isolated at a quantity of at least 6 million per sample. This clonotype showed up just a few times. Its antigen is not identified. The CDR3 sequence is 13 residues long. V gave up 3 bases and J gave up 8 bases, with 11 bases separating them. This TCR was sampled from a human donor in good health. The rearrangement joins TRBV12-3 or TRBV12-4 to TRBJ2-1; D possibly corresponds to TRBD2 (6 bases). The material sequenced was blood. CDR3 nucleotide sequence: TGTGCCAGCAGTTTCCGCGGGGTCTATGAGCAGTTCTTC. This sequence encodes CASSFRGVYEQFF.